These T cell receptor beta chains were read from a single sample in a study of blood T cell repertoires in COVID-19. Here immunoSEQ multiplex PCR was the method, and the copy in TCRdb shows in-frame clones only, minus some. This table has about 140,000 clones, roughly 81% appearing once. Sequencing was done on a sample of PBMCs or T cells enriched from blood (not recorded which). Source of these receptors: a woman between 45 and 65 years old with acute COVID-19. CDR3s include the opening cysteine and the closing phenylalanine or tryptophan. Each record gives: D gene, V gene, J gene, clone size, CDR3 protein, CDR3 DNA. A D gene is named only where the DNA matches it firmly. The size entry is marked missing in some rows and otherwise reads once, few, many or a size class.

TRBD1	TRBV7-8	TRBJ1-5	NA	CASSAQGITPQHF	TGTGCCAGCAGCGCACAGGGGATTACGCCCCAGCATTTT
TRBD2	TRBV27	TRBJ2-3	NA	CASSPSLAGGLTDTQYF	TGTGCCAGCAGTCCGTCTCTAGCGGGAGGGTTGACAGATACGCAGTATTTT
NA	TRBV7-9	TRBJ2-2	NA	CASCRDSGELFF	TGTGCCAGCTGTAGGGACTCCGGGGAGCTGTTTTTT
TRBD1	TRBV6-4	TRBJ2-3	NA	CASSQDRGATDTQYF	TGTGCCAGCAGTCAAGACAGGGGGGCCACAGATACGCAGTATTTT
TRBD2	TRBV20-1	TRBJ2-7	NA	CSASFLAGKSGEQYF	TGCAGTGCTAGTTTCCTAGCGGGAAAGTCAGGCGAGCAGTACTTC
TRBD1	TRBV9	TRBJ1-6	few	CASSATTGGYSPLHF	TGTGCCAGCAGCGCAACGACAGGGGGATATTCACCCCTCCACTTT
NA	TRBV11-3	TRBJ1-1	NA	CASSTTRRNTEAFF	TGTGCCAGCTCAACCACAAGGAGGAACACTGAAGCTTTCTTT
NA	TRBV2	TRBJ2-1	once	CASSEGRVEQFF	TGTGCCAGCAGTGAAGGCAGGGTTGAGCAGTTCTTC
TRBD2	TRBV7-3	TRBJ2-1	many	CASSLLASGYNEQFF	TGTGCCAGCAGCTTATTGGCTAGCGGATACAATGAGCAGTTCTTC
TRBD2	TRBV3-1/TRBV3-2	TRBJ2-2	few	CASSPRTSITGELFF	TGTGCCAGCAGCCCCCGGACTAGCATCACCGGGGAGCTGTTTTTT
NA	TRBV15	TRBJ2-7	NA	CATSSPEGPYEQYF	TGTGCCACCAGCAGTCCAGAGGGCCCCTACGAGCAGTACTTC
TRBD2	TRBV3-1/TRBV3-2	TRBJ2-3	NA	CASSQRVSGREGPAGDTQYF	TGTGCCAGCAGCCAAAGAGTATCCGGACGGGAGGGCCCGGCCGGGGATACGCAGTATTTT
NA	TRBV11-3	TRBJ2-3	NA	CASSLDGGNTDTQYF	TGTGCCAGCAGCTTAGATGGTGGCAACACAGATACGCAGTATTTT
TRBD1	TRBV19	TRBJ2-5	NA	CASSIAETGVETQYF	TGTGCCAGTAGTATAGCCGAGACAGGGGTGGAGACCCAGTACTTC
NA	TRBV11-3	TRBJ2-1	NA	CASSGGRERINEQFF	TGTGCCAGCAGCGGGGGACGGGAGCGTATCAATGAGCAGTTCTTC
TRBD2	TRBV7-2	TRBJ2-7	NA	CASSFGTSGIYEQYF	TGTGCCAGCAGCTTCGGGACTAGCGGGATCTACGAGCAGTACTTC
NA	TRBV30	TRBJ1-2	NA	CAWSDGYRRNYGYTF	TGTGCCTGGAGTGATGGTTACAGGCGCAACTATGGCTACACCTTC
NA	TRBV7-3	TRBJ1-1	once	CASSLSMNTEAFF	TGTGCCAGCAGCTTATCAATGAACACTGAAGCTTTCTTT
NA	TRBV7-9	TRBJ2-1	NA	CASSLGWSLGAQNEQFF	TGTGCCAGCAGCCTAGGCTGGAGTCTGGGGGCGCAGAATGAGCAGTTCTTC
NA	TRBV5-1	TRBJ1-5	NA	CASSLDPVNSNQPQHF	TGCGCCAGCAGCTTGGATCCAGTAAATAGCAATCAGCCCCAGCATTTT
NA	TRBV7-3	TRBJ2-1	few	CASSQGGLADNEQFF	TGTGCCAGCAGCCAAGGGGGGCTAGCGGATAATGAGCAGTTCTTC
TRBD1	TRBV7-9	TRBJ1-3	NA	CASSRPGTGGGGNTIYF	TGTGCCAGCAGCCGTCCCGGGACAGGGGGCGGTGGAAACACCATATATTTT
NA	TRBV14	TRBJ2-7	NA	CASSQEGRPYEQYF	TGTGCCAGCAGCCAAGAGGGCCGTCCCTACGAGCAGTACTTC
TRBD1	TRBV6-2/TRBV6-3	TRBJ1-2	NA	CASSATGDHGYTF	TGTGCCAGCAGTGCCACAGGGGACCATGGCTACACCTTC
TRBD2	TRBV5-8	TRBJ2-3	NA	CASSHERESDTQYF	TGTGCCAGCAGCCACGAGCGGGAGTCAGATACGCAGTATTTT
NA	TRBV10-3	TRBJ2-5	once	CAISAERGTQYF	TGTGCCATCAGCGCCGAAAGGGGGACCCAGTACTTC
TRBD2	TRBV7-8	TRBJ2-5	NA	CASSLEGLAGASPWAQYF	TGTGCCAGCAGCTTAGAGGGCCTAGCGGGGGCCTCACCGTGGGCCCAGTACTTC
TRBD2	TRBV7-2	TRBJ2-3	NA	CASSKKSGSSTDTQYF	TGTGCCAGCAGCAAGAAGAGCGGGAGTAGCACAGATACGCAGTATTTT
NA	TRBV25-1	TRBJ2-7	NA	CASSLGPAYEQYF	TGTGCCAGCAGCCTAGGTCCTGCCTACGAGCAGTACTTC
TRBD2	TRBV7-7	TRBJ2-5	once	CASSRGGGHQETQYF	TGTGCCAGCAGCAGGGGCGGGGGTCACCAAGAGACCCAGTACTTC
NA	TRBV30	TRBJ1-4	few	CAWTSPTNEKLFF	TGTGCCTGGACCTCCCCGACTAATGAAAAACTGTTTTTT
TRBD1	TRBV19	TRBJ1-1	NA	CASRNHRGVGTEAFF	TGTGCCAGTAGGAATCACAGGGGAGTAGGGACTGAAGCTTTCTTT
NA	TRBV6-5	TRBJ2-1	NA	CASRFGGGGTYNEQFF	TGTGCCAGCCGTTTTGGGGGCGGGGGAACTTACAATGAGCAGTTCTTC
NA	TRBV19	TRBJ1-2	NA	CASSIGGTWDGYTF	TGTGCCAGTAGTATAGGGGGGACTTGGGACGGCTACACCTTC
TRBD1	TRBV5-1	TRBJ1-2	NA	CASSLASATGDGYTF	TGCGCCAGCAGCTTGGCATCGGCGACAGGGGATGGCTACACCTTC
NA	TRBV19	TRBJ2-7	once	CASSYSSRSSYEQYF	TGTGCCAGTAGTTATTCGAGCCGGAGCTCCTACGAGCAGTACTTC
TRBD2	TRBV11-1	TRBJ2-5	NA	CASSFNLGGETQYF	TGTGCCAGCAGCTTCAACTTGGGAGGGGAGACCCAGTACTTC
NA	TRBV12-5	TRBJ2-1	once	CATVAATYNEQFF	TGTGCTACTGTAGCGGCGACCTACAATGAGCAGTTCTTC
TRBD2	TRBV19	TRBJ2-2	NA	CASSIDPRLAGMAGELFF	TGTGCCAGTAGTATAGATCCCCGGCTAGCGGGAATGGCCGGGGAGCTGTTTTTT
TRBD1	TRBV6-5	TRBJ1-1	NA	CASSYDRGLTEAFF	TGTGCCAGCAGTTACGACAGGGGGTTAACTGAAGCTTTCTTT
TRBD2	TRBV14	TRBJ2-1	NA	CASSQRTSGRLAHLYNEQFF	TGTGCCAGCAGCCAAAGGACTAGCGGGAGACTTGCCCACCTCTACAATGAGCAGTTCTTC
TRBD2	TRBV7-2	TRBJ2-1	NA	CASSLVVTSGYNEQFF	TGTGCCAGCAGCTTAGTGGTGACTAGCGGTTACAATGAGCAGTTCTTC
NA	TRBV9	TRBJ2-5	NA	CASSVSALGETQYF	TGTGCCAGCAGCGTTAGCGCGTTGGGGGAGACCCAGTACTTC
NA	TRBV3-1/TRBV3-2	TRBJ2-3	NA	CASSQERVPGDSSTDTQYF	TGTGCCAGCAGCCAAGAACGCGTCCCTGGGGACTCCAGCACAGATACGCAGTATTTT
NA	TRBV3-1/TRBV3-2	TRBJ1-4	NA	CASSQAGTRNEKLFF	TGTGCCAGCAGCCAAGCCGGGACACGTAATGAAAAACTGTTTTTT
TRBD1	TRBV2	TRBJ1-1	once	CASSHTGQAPEAFF	TGTGCCAGCAGTCACACGGGACAGGCGCCTGAAGCTTTCTTT
NA	TRBV19	TRBJ1-5	NA	CASTTGGNRNQPQHF	TGTGCCAGTACCACGGGAGGGAATCGCAATCAGCCCCAGCATTTT
TRBD1	TRBV29-1	TRBJ1-2	NA	CSVNNRGQVYGYTF	TGCAGCGTTAACAACAGGGGGCAGGTCTATGGCTACACCTTC
TRBD1	TRBV6-6	TRBJ1-1	NA	CASSRGTGANTEAFF	TGTGCCAGCAGTAGGGGGACAGGGGCCAACACTGAAGCTTTCTTT
NA	TRBV28	TRBJ1-4	NA	CASSLRTHFNEKLFF	TGTGCCAGCAGTTTGCGGACACACTTCAATGAAAAACTGTTTTTT
TRBD2	TRBV10-3	TRBJ2-3	NA	CAISEDAGGGSRDTQYF	TGTGCCATCAGTGAGGACGCGGGAGGGGGGTCGAGAGATACGCAGTATTTT
TRBD2	TRBV7-9	TRBJ2-7	NA	CASSLLAGASYEQYF	TGTGCCAGCAGCTTGCTAGCGGGAGCTTCCTACGAGCAGTACTTC
TRBD1	TRBV19	TRBJ1-2	NA	CASSIADRRNYGYTF	TGTGCCAGTAGTATCGCGGACAGGCGTAACTATGGCTACACCTTC
NA	TRBV20-1	TRBJ2-7	NA	CSAVLAHEQYF	TGCAGTGCTGTACTAGCACACGAGCAGTACTTC
TRBD1	TRBV6-2/TRBV6-3	TRBJ1-4	NA	CASSSRQGPNEKLFF	TGTGCCAGCAGTTCCCGACAGGGGCCTAATGAAAAACTGTTTTTT
NA	TRBV27	TRBJ1-1	once	CASSPSPWGVLTEAFF	TGTGCCAGCAGCCCCTCCCCTTGGGGGGTTTTGACTGAAGCTTTCTTT
TRBD2	TRBV7-2	TRBJ2-5	NA	CASREGGRETQYF	TGTGCCAGCCGGGAGGGGGGTCGAGAGACCCAGTACTTC
NA	TRBV7-9	TRBJ1-1	NA	CASSPSNTEAFF	TGTGCCAGCAGCCCTTCTAACACTGAAGCTTTCTTT
TRBD2	TRBV19	TRBJ2-7	NA	CASSIGTSANEQYF	TGTGCCAGTAGTATTGGGACTAGCGCCAACGAGCAGTACTTC
NA	TRBV2	TRBJ1-5	few	CASSETGINNQPQHF	TGTGCCAGCAGTGAAACAGGGATAAACAATCAGCCCCAGCATTTT